The rows below give T cell receptor beta chains drawn from one sample of a study of radiotherapy plus CTLA-4 blockade in lung cancer. Sequencing was performed with immunoSEQ multiplex PCR; in TCRdb, only in-frame clones are kept and a portion is missing. The sample lists some 110,000 clones, roughly 77% occurring once. The sequencing here drew on peripheral blood, taken from a patient treated with radiotherapy plus ipilimumab. Receptors were obtained from a human donor with non-small cell lung cancer that progressed on radiotherapy plus ipilimumab. Some clones in this sample may be carry-over from other donors' samples. CDR3s include the opening cysteine and the closing phenylalanine or tryptophan. D genes are given only for firm matches. Clone size is given for some rows only: seen once, a few or many times, or a class if the clone is expanded.

v_call	d_call	clone_size	j_call	cdr3_nt	cdr3_aa
TRBV5-1	NA	NA	TRBJ1-4	TGCGCCAGCAGCTTTGGACCCGGCGAAAAACTGTTTTTT	CASSFGPGEKLFF
TRBV7-8	NA	NA	TRBJ1-1	TGTGCCAGCAGCTCGCTGGGTGCATGGGCTGAAGCTTTCTTT	CASSSLGAWAEAFF
TRBV6-1	NA	NA	TRBJ2-1	TGTGCCAGCAGTGAACGCCCTAGTCTCAATGAGCAGTTCTTC	CASSERPSLNEQFF
TRBV28	NA	NA	TRBJ2-7	TGTGCCACTAGAGGGTTTACATCCTACGAGCAGTACTTC	CATRGFTSYEQYF
TRBV11-2	NA	NA	TRBJ1-2	TGTGCCAGCAGCTTCGAAGGATGGAGCTATGGCTACACCTTC	CASSFEGWSYGYTF
TRBV27	NA	NA	TRBJ1-1	TGTGCCAGCAGTCTGGACGGAGCAATGAACACTGAAGCTTTCTTT	CASSLDGAMNTEAFF
TRBV7-8	TRBD2	NA	TRBJ2-7	TGTGCCAGCACCCTAGGTAGCGGGGGCCCCTACGAGCAGTACTTC	CASTLGSGGPYEQYF
TRBV6-5	NA	NA	TRBJ2-2	TGTGCCAGCAGTTACAGTATGGGCGCGCGCACCGGGGAGCTGTTTTTT	CASSYSMGARTGELFF
TRBV15	NA	NA	TRBJ2-1	TGTGCCACCAGCAGAGAACAGGGCTCCTACAATGAGCAGTTCTTC	CATSREQGSYNEQFF
TRBV4-2	TRBD1	NA	TRBJ1-4	TGTGCCAGCAGCTTCCCGGGACAGGGTGTTGAAAAACTGTTTTTT	CASSFPGQGVEKLFF
TRBV11-2	NA	NA	TRBJ1-4	TGTGCCAGCAGCTTAGTAGGGGCTCGGTTCGAAAAACTGTTTTTT	CASSLVGARFEKLFF
TRBV7-9	NA	NA	TRBJ2-2	TGTGCCAGCAGCTATACGACAGGCCCAGAGCTGTTTTTT	CASSYTTGPELFF
TRBV7-2	TRBD2	NA	TRBJ2-7	TGTGCCAGCACACCCAGCGGGGCGACCTACGAGCAGTACTTC	CASTPSGATYEQYF
TRBV19	NA	NA	TRBJ1-5	TGTGCCAGTAGTGCACAGGGTATGGGGCCCCAGCATTTT	CASSAQGMGPQHF
TRBV7-3	NA	NA	TRBJ2-1	TGTGCCAGCAGCCAAGGAGGGTGGAATGAGCAGTTCTTC	CASSQGGWNEQFF
TRBV7-3	TRBD2	NA	TRBJ2-2	TGTGCCAGCAGCTTTAGCGGGGTGGCGAACACCGGGGAGCTGTTTTTT	CASSFSGVANTGELFF
TRBV11-2	NA	NA	TRBJ1-2	TGTGCCAGCAGCTTGAACGGGGGCTACACCTTC	CASSLNGGYTF
TRBV4-2	NA	NA	TRBJ1-2	TGTGCCAGCAGCCAAACGGACGGTAACTATGGCTACACCTTC	CASSQTDGNYGYTF
TRBV5-6	NA	NA	TRBJ2-7	TGTGCCAGCAGCTTGTTACAGGGAGGCGAGCAGTACTTC	CASSLLQGGEQYF
TRBV5-1	NA	NA	TRBJ2-5	TGCGCCAGCAGCTTGGGCACAGCCGCAGAGGCCCAGTACTTC	CASSLGTAAEAQYF
TRBV6-1	NA	NA	TRBJ2-7	TGTGCCAGCAGTGAACAGGGGATTTCCTACGAGCAGTACTTC	CASSEQGISYEQYF
TRBV4-1	NA	NA	TRBJ1-2	TGCGCCAGCAGCCAAGCCTTGCATGGCTACACCTTC	CASSQALHGYTF
TRBV28	TRBD1	NA	TRBJ2-1	TGTGCCAGCAGTTTATCGGGGGCAGGGGGCGATGAGCAGTTCTTC	CASSLSGAGGDEQFF
TRBV4-3	NA	NA	TRBJ1-6	TGCGCCAGCAGCCACGGGGGGCGGAATTCACCCCTCCACTTT	CASSHGGRNSPLHF
TRBV5-1	TRBD2	NA	TRBJ2-3	TGCGCCAGCAGCTTAGGTGGTAGCGGGGGGAACACAGATACGCAGTATTTT	CASSLGGSGGNTDTQYF
TRBV10-3	NA	NA	TRBJ2-7	TGTGCCATTCGATGGGACGGAAACTCCTACGAGCAGTACTTC	CAIRWDGNSYEQYF
TRBV7-9	NA	NA	TRBJ2-2	TGTGCCAGCAGCTTTGGGACACGCTTCACCGGGGAGCTGTTTTTT	CASSFGTRFTGELFF
TRBV10-1	TRBD1	NA	TRBJ2-7	TGCGCCAGCAGCCCTCCGGGACAGGACCTCTACGAGCAGTACTTC	CASSPPGQDLYEQYF
TRBV5-1	NA	once	TRBJ2-1	TGCGCCAGCAGCTTGCGGACAAACTCCTACAATGAGCAGTTCTTC	CASSLRTNSYNEQFF
TRBV10-3	NA	NA	TRBJ2-3	TGTGCCATCAGTGTTCGCGGGCCTATACCCACAGATACGCAGTATTTT	CAISVRGPIPTDTQYF
TRBV4-2	NA	NA	TRBJ1-2	TGTGCCAGCAGTCAAGAAGTGGGGAAGGAGCGGTTCTATGGCTACACCTTC	CASSQEVGKERFYGYTF
TRBV5-1	NA	NA	TRBJ2-5	TGCGCCAGCTTTTATGAACCGGGCCGGGAGACCCAGTACTTC	CASFYEPGRETQYF
TRBV2	NA	NA	TRBJ2-5	TGTGCCAGCACGGGGCAGGGGAAACGGGAAACCCAGTACTTC	CASTGQGKRETQYF
TRBV7-6	TRBD1	NA	TRBJ1-5	TGTGCCAGCAGCAAAGGGTACAGGGGGGTTGGCAATCAGCCCCAGCATTTT	CASSKGYRGVGNQPQHF
TRBV25-1	NA	few	TRBJ1-1	TGTGCCAGCAGTGAATTTGGGTGGATGTTCACTGAAGCTTTCTTT	CASSEFGWMFTEAFF
TRBV5-1	TRBD2	NA	TRBJ2-3	TGCGCCAGCAGCTCCGGGACTAGGGGCACAGATACGCAGTATTTT	CASSSGTRGTDTQYF
TRBV9	TRBD2	NA	TRBJ2-5	TGTGCCAGCAGCTTCCACCTAGCGGGGGCTTTGGAGACCCAGTACTTC	CASSFHLAGALETQYF
TRBV11-2	NA	NA	TRBJ2-1	TGTGCCAGCAGCTTAGATCTGCAGGGATATGAGCAGTTCTTC	CASSLDLQGYEQFF
TRBV9	NA	NA	TRBJ1-5	TGTGCCAGCAGCGTGGGCACCCATCAGCCCCAGCATTTT	CASSVGTHQPQHF
TRBV28	NA	NA	TRBJ2-5	TGTGCCAGCAGTTTAGGGGGCGGGGGACAAGAGACCCAGTACTTC	CASSLGGGGQETQYF
TRBV6-5	TRBD1	NA	TRBJ1-1	TGTGCCAGCAGGGGACAGGGGGGTGTGAACACTGAAGCTTTCTTT	CASRGQGGVNTEAFF
TRBV5-5	NA	NA	TRBJ1-2	TGTGCCAGCAGCTTCAGCCCTCGTGGAGGGAACTATGGCTACACCTTC	CASSFSPRGGNYGYTF
TRBV19	NA	NA	TRBJ1-5	TGTGCCAGTAGTATAAGGGGGGCAGGGAATCAGCCCCAGCATTTT	CASSIRGAGNQPQHF
TRBV4-3	NA	NA	TRBJ1-1	TGCGCCAGCAGCCAAGATCGCCAAGGGGATATTGAAGCTTTCTTT	CASSQDRQGDIEAFF
TRBV27	NA	NA	TRBJ1-1	TGTGCCAGCCTATCGGGGGGGTCTGAAGCTTTCTTT	CASLSGGSEAFF
TRBV5-5	NA	few	TRBJ2-1	TGTGCCAGCAGCTTGGAGGCGGGCTACAATGAGCAGTTCTTC	CASSLEAGYNEQFF
TRBV13	TRBD1	NA	TRBJ1-2	TGTGCCAGCAGCCCGCCGACAGGGGGGATCGATGGCTACACCTTC	CASSPPTGGIDGYTF
TRBV15	TRBD1	NA	TRBJ2-3	TGTGCCACCAGCAGACCCAGGGGGATTGCGGATACGCAGTATTTT	CATSRPRGIADTQYF
TRBV27	TRBD2	NA	TRBJ2-3	TGTGCCAGCAGTTACTACCGGGGGGGTATCACAGATACGCAGTATTTT	CASSYYRGGITDTQYF
TRBV6-1	NA	NA	TRBJ2-7	TGTGCCAGCAGTCCCACCACCTACGAGCAGTACTTC	CASSPTTYEQYF
TRBV7-8	NA	NA	TRBJ1-2	TGTGCCAGCAGCTTAGGACAAGCGAGAACCTATGGCTACACCTTC	CASSLGQARTYGYTF
TRBV11-2	NA	NA	TRBJ1-3	TGTGCCAGCAGCTTAGATGAGGGGCCTGCCGCTGGAAACACCATATATTTT	CASSLDEGPAAGNTIYF
TRBV29-1	TRBD1	NA	TRBJ1-2	TGCAGCGCAGACAGGGGAGGCTATGGCTACACCTTC	CSADRGGYGYTF
TRBV21-1	NA	NA	TRBJ1-5	TGTGCCAGCAGCAATCCCTGTACCTCCGGGACCACCTATCAGCCCCAGCATTTT	CASSNPCTSGTTYQPQHF
TRBV5-1	TRBD2	few	TRBJ2-2	TGCGCCAGCAGCTTGGATATGTACGGGGGGGCCCCCGGGGAGCTGTTTTTT	CASSLDMYGGAPGELFF